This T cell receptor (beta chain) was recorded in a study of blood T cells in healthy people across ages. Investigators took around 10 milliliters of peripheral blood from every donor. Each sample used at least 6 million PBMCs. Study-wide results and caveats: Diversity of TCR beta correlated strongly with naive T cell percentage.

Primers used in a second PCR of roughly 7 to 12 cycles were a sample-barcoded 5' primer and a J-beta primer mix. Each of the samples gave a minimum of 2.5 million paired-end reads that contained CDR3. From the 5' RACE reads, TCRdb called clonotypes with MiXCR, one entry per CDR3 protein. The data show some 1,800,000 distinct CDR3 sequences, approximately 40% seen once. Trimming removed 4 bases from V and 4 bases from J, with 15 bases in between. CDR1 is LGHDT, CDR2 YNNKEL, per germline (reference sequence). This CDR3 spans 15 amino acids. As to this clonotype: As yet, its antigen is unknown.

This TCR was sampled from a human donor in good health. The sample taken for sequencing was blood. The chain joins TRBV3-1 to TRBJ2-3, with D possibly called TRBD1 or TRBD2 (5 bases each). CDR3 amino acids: CASSPGSAGADTQYF. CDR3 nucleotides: TGTGCCAGCAGCCCAGGGTCGGCGGGCGCAGATACGCAGTATTTT.